These T cell receptor beta chains were read from a single sample in a study of beta chain features in type 1 diabetes. The data were produced by immunoSEQ multiplex PCR, yet TCRdb's version contains in-frame clones alone and is incomplete. Of about 140,000 clones listed, 8.5% to 12% are singletons. Sequencing was carried out using naive CD4+ T cells from blood. The receptors were sampled from a man in his late teens or twenties in good health. Each CDR3 is given with its conserved first and last residue. The D gene is left open where the match is weak. The listing skips clone size in some rows; elsewhere it reads once, few, many or a size class.

>TRBJ2-5|TRBD1|TRBV15|NA
CATSRGMGQGGETQYF
TGTGCCACCAGCAGAGGAATGGGACAGGGCGGGGAGACCCAGTACTTC
>TRBJ1-2|TRBD1|TRBV27|NA
CASIWDRGYGYTF
TGTGCCAGCATCTGGGACAGGGGATATGGCTACACCTTC
>TRBJ2-7|TRBD2|TRBV7-2|NA
CASSFLAGDSYEQYF
TGTGCCAGCAGCTTTCTGGCGGGGGACTCCTACGAGCAGTACTTC
>TRBJ2-5|TRBD1|TRBV6-1|few
CASFRDRIRPETQYF
TGTGCCAGTTTCCGGGACAGGATTCGCCCAGAGACCCAGTACTTC
>TRBJ1-3|NA|TRBV6-6|NA
CASSYRRTDSGNTIYF
TGTGCCAGCAGTTACCGAAGGACAGACTCTGGAAACACCATATATTTT
>TRBJ2-6|TRBD1|TRBV11-1|NA
CASSLTGGLANVLTF
TGTGCCAGCAGCTTGACAGGGGGTTTGGCCAACGTCCTGACTTTC
>TRBJ2-3|TRBD1|TRBV28|NA
CASSITGGGTDTQYF
TGTGCCAGCAGTATTACAGGGGGCGGCACAGATACGCAGTATTTT
>TRBJ1-5|NA|TRBV7-9|NA
CASSDPGQPQHF
TGTGCCAGCTCCGATCCGGGGCAGCCCCAGCATTTT
>TRBJ1-1|TRBD1|TRBV7-2|few
CASSPFTGDRTEAFF
TGTGCCAGCAGCCCCTTTACAGGGGATCGGACTGAAGCTTTCTTT
>TRBJ2-6|NA|TRBV27|few
CASSPSGDGGANVLTF
TGTGCCAGCAGTCCCTCCGGGGATGGTGGGGCCAACGTCCTGACTTTC
>TRBJ2-5|NA|TRBV10-3|few
CAISDREETQYF
TGTGCCATCAGTGATAGAGAAGAGACCCAGTACTTC
>TRBJ1-5|TRBD1|TRBV6-5|NA
CASSYGTGIQPQHF
TGTGCCAGCAGTTACGGGACAGGGATCCAGCCCCAGCATTTT
>TRBJ2-7|NA|TRBV7-2|few
CASSLEGTRGTYEQYF
TGTGCCAGCAGCTTAGAGGGGACAAGGGGAACCTACGAGCAGTACTTC
>TRBJ2-7|TRBD1|TRBV5-1|few
CASSLAPGQGFYEQYF
TGCGCCAGCAGCTTGGCCCCGGGACAGGGTTTCTACGAGCAGTACTTC
>TRBJ2-3|NA|TRBV7-2|many
CASSYRAHTDTQYF
TGTGCCAGCAGCTACAGGGCCCACACAGATACGCAGTATTTT
>TRBJ2-3|NA|TRBV6-4|NA
CASSDSTVKVCDTDTQYF
TGTGCCAGCAGTGACTCGACAGTAAAAGTGTGCGACACAGATACGCAGTATTTT
>TRBJ1-1|TRBD1|TRBV5-6|few
CASSQGQGWDTEAFF
TGTGCCAGCAGCCAGGGACAGGGCTGGGACACTGAAGCTTTCTTT
>TRBJ2-5|NA|TRBV18|many
CASSQTGPETQYF
TGTGCCAGCTCACAAACAGGGCCGGAGACCCAGTACTTC
>TRBJ2-3|NA|TRBV4-2|NA
CASSQMVGGLSDTQYF
TGTGCCAGCAGCCAAATGGTGGGGGGGCTTTCAGATACGCAGTATTTT
>TRBJ2-3|NA|TRBV25-1|NA
CASSEAGSEIADTQYF
TGTGCCAGCAGTGAAGCGGGATCTGAGATTGCAGATACGCAGTATTTT
>TRBJ1-2|TRBD1|TRBV7-8|few
CASSFPPGQGVYGYTF
TGTGCCAGCAGCTTCCCCCCGGGACAGGGGGTCTATGGCTACACCTTC
>TRBJ2-7|TRBD1|TRBV6-6|NA
CASSRTGVAYEQYF
TGTGCCAGCAGCAGGACAGGGGTGGCCTACGAGCAGTACTTC
>TRBJ2-1|TRBD2|TRBV18|few
CASSPLSGGGNEQFF
TGTGCCAGCTCACCACTTAGCGGGGGTGGCAATGAGCAGTTCTTC
>TRBJ2-2|TRBD2|TRBV4-3|few
CASSQGRGSDTGELFF
TGCGCCAGCAGCCAAGGGCGGGGGTCTGACACCGGGGAGCTGTTTTTT
>TRBJ2-5|NA|TRBV5-8|few
CASSGGFRAQETQYF
TGTGCCAGCAGCGGTGGTTTCAGGGCCCAAGAGACCCAGTACTTC
>TRBJ2-1|TRBD1|TRBV5-1|NA
CASSLDRDNEQFF
TGCGCCAGCAGCCTGGACAGGGATAATGAGCAGTTCTTC
>TRBJ2-7|TRBD1|TRBV5-8|NA
CASSADRAVVREQYF
TGTGCCAGCAGCGCCGACAGGGCGGTGGTTCGGGAGCAGTACTTC